Listed here are 17 T cell receptor beta chains from one sample, sequenced in a study of blood T cell repertoires in COVID-19. TCRdb's table, derived via immunoSEQ multiplex PCR, lists solely in-frame clones and lacks some. The table lists 26,000 or so clones, around 61% of them singletons, with 7.3% in the top ten. The specimen sequenced was peripheral blood. These receptors were collected from a man between 60 and 70 years old with active or convalescent COVID-19.

This clone is medium-sized by share. V is TRBV7-9 and J is TRBJ1-2; tentatively, D is TRBD1 (6 bases). Germline V CDR1 and CDR2: SEHNR, FQNEAQ (reference sequence). The V end was cut by 5 bases, the J end by 4 bases, with 23 bases between. This CDR3 is 17 amino acids long. This CDR3 reads CASSGNVGASLLYGYTF. CDR3 coding DNA: TGTGCCAGCAGCGGGAACGTGGGGGCCTCCCTACTCTATGGCTACACCTTC.

This clone was observed a single time. The chain employs TRBV6-5 and TRBJ2-1, with a possible D match to TRBD2 (6 bases). Looked up from germline, CDR1 is MNHEY and CDR2 is SVGAGI. Between the trimmed V and J ends, which lost 8 bases and 8 bases, there was a span of 13 bases. The CDR3 is 12 amino acids. DNA for the CDR3: TGTGCCAGCGGCCGCGGGGCTGATGAGCAGTTCTTC. As protein: CASGRGADEQFF.

This chain links TRBV10-2 with TRBJ1-5; a possible D gene is TRBD1 (6 bases). V was shortened by 6 bases and J by 7 bases, with 13 bases between the two germline ends. The CDR3 loop spans 13 amino acids. CDR1 WSHSY and CDR2 SAAADI come from the germline V gene. CDR3 protein: CASSLGRGQPQHF. The CDR3 DNA is TGCGCCAGCAGCCTGGGTAGGGGGCAGCCCCAGCATTTT.

The gene calls are TRBV6-1 and TRBJ1-4; tentative D call: TRBD1 (5 bases). CDR1 and CDR2 (germline): MNHNS, SASEGT. The ends were cut back, 5 bases at V and 4 bases at J, with 14 bases in the middle. This CDR3 contains 15 residues. The CDR3 sequence: CASSTGGGNNEKLFF. The DNA of the CDR3 is TGTGCCAGCAGTACCGGCGGGGGGAATAATGAAAAACTGTTTTTT.

The chain joins TRBV29-1 to TRBJ1-1, with TRBD1 matching 8 bases. The germline CDR1 and CDR2 sequences are SQVTM and ANQGSEA. V shed 1 base and J 1 base; nucleotides not matched to a gene: 2. This CDR3 is 14 amino acids long. CDR3 nucleotide sequence: TGCAGCGTTGAAGGGGACAGGACGAACACTGAAGCTTTCTTT. It specifies CSVEGDRTNTEAFF.

This clone was observed a single time. DNA of the CDR3: TGCGCCAGCAGCTTGGGGACTAGCGGGGTAGATACGCAGTATTTT. Amino acids: CASSLGTSGVDTQYF. This sequence joins TRBV5-1 and TRBJ2-3, with 12 bases fitting TRBD2. The CDR3 sequence is 15 residues long. Germline V gives CDR1 SGHRS, CDR2 YFSETQ. With V trimmed by 0 bases and J by 5 bases, 1 base remained unmatched.

The chain uses TRBV2 and TRBJ2-2; 9 bases are shared with TRBD1. CDR1 is SNHLY and CDR2 is FYNNEI in the germline V gene. The CDR3 spans 15 residues. The junction had 9 bases not matched to a gene; V was cut back by 6 bases and J by 7 bases. The CDR3 here is CASRPTGGYYGELFF. In DNA form, the CDR3 reads TGTGCCAGCAGGCCGACAGGGGGATATTACGGGGAGCTGTTTTTT.

The V and J genes are TRBV5-1 and TRBJ2-7; perhaps TRBD2 as D (6 bases). The CDR3 extends over 16 amino acids. Per germline, CDR1 SGHRS and CDR2 YFSETQ. Trimming stripped 6 bases from V and 6 bases from J, with 25 bases between. CDR3 bases: TGCGCCAGCACCCCCAGCCGGCGGGAAATGTTTACCGAGCAGTACTTC. This codes for CASTPSRREMFTEQYF.

This clone was observed a handful of times. The CDR3 protein is CASSLQGTGDSPLHF. The CDR3 DNA reads as TGTGCCAGCAGTTTACAAGGGACAGGGGACTCACCCCTCCACTTT. This chain connects TRBV27 to TRBJ1-6, with TRBD1 matching over 10 bases. This CDR3 region has 15 residues. J lost 10 bases, V lost 2 bases, and 5 bases had no gene match. Germline V CDR1 and CDR2: MNHEY, SMNVEV (reference sequence).

The chain uses TRBV15 and TRBJ2-3, with 13 bases that match TRBD2. The CDR3 spans 16 residues. The V and J ends lost 5 bases and 2 bases, in that order; junction bases with no gene match: 4. The V gene's germline CDR1 is LNHNV and CDR2 YYDKDF (reference sequence). CDR3 amino acids: CATSEGLAGITDTQYF. The CDR3 DNA is TGTGCCACCAGCGAGGGACTAGCGGGAATCACAGATACGCAGTATTTT. Drawing the rest from reference TRBV15 and TRBJ2-3, the complete variable domain is DAMVIQNPRYQVTQFGKPVTLSCSQTLNHNVMYWYQQKSSQAPKLLFHYYDKDFNNEADTPDNFQSRRPNTSFCFLDIRSPGLGDTAMYLCATSEGLAGITDTQYFGPGTRLTVL.

The chain employs TRBV2 and TRBJ2-1; tentative D call: TRBD2 (6 bases). The CDR3 extends over 13 amino acids. The germline CDR1 and CDR2 sequences are SNHLY and FYNNEI. V was trimmed by 4 bases and J by 10 bases, leaving 14 bases between them. The CDR3 protein is CASSVKGGLEQFF. The CDR3 DNA is TGTGCCAGCAGTGTAAAGGGAGGCTTGGAGCAGTTCTTC. The full variable domain, with the rest looked up from reference TRBV2 and TRBJ2-1, is EPEVTQTPSHQVTQMGQEVILRCVPISNHLYFYWYRQILGQKVEFLVSFYNNEISEKSEIFDDQFSVERPDGSNFTLKIRSTKLEDSAMYFCASSVKGGLEQFFGPGTRLTVL.

The CDR3 sequence is CATSDSRGNEQFF. As DNA, the CDR3 is TGTGCCACCAGTGATTCCAGGGGCAATGAGCAGTTCTTC. This chain joins TRBV24-1 and TRBJ2-1; tentatively, D is TRBD1 (6 bases). The CDR3 sequence is 13 residues long. Trimming removed 2 bases at V and 6 bases at J, with 7 bases between. Germline assignment: CDR1 KGHDR and CDR2 SFDVKD.

The J gene is TRBJ2-1, the V gene TRBV7-2; TRBD2 matches at 13 bases. After removal of 5 bases from V and 9 bases from J, the junction contained 19 bases not matched to a gene. Germline V gene sequence: CDR1 SGHTA, CDR2 FQGNSA. The CDR3 length is 19 residues. The CDR3 protein is CASSAVILAGGQVGSEQFF. CDR3 coding DNA: TGTGCCAGCAGCGCAGTCATACTAGCGGGAGGGCAAGTGGGGAGTGAGCAGTTCTTC. Using reference TRBV7-2 and TRBJ2-1 for the parts outside the CDR3, the full variable domain is GAGVSQSPSNKVTEKGKDVELRCDPISGHTALYWYRQSLGQGLEFLIYFQGNSAPDKSGLPSDRFSAERTGGSVSTLTIQRTQQEDSAVYLCASSAVILAGGQVGSEQFFGPGTRLTVL.

This clone ranks as medium-sized. The V gene is TRBV24-1, the J gene TRBJ2-7; possible D gene TRBD1, 6 bases. CDR1 is KGHDR and CDR2 is SFDVKD in the germline V gene. Trimming cost V 2 bases and J 5 bases, with 12 bases left between them. The CDR3 is 14 residues long. In DNA form, the CDR3 reads TGTGCCACCAGTGATTCGACAGGCGATGACGAGCAGTACTTC. It encodes CATSDSTGDDEQYF.

The V call is TRBV6-1, the J call TRBJ2-7; 7 nucleotides agree with TRBD1. The trim removed 5 bases at V and 2 bases at J, leaving 6 bases unmatched. There are 14 residues in the CDR3. Germline CDR1 and CDR2: MNHNS and SASEGT. Here the CDR3 reads CASSQSGQAYEQYF. The CDR3 region has the DNA TGTGCCAGCAGTCAGTCCGGACAGGCCTACGAGCAGTACTTC.

Only one count was recorded for this clone. The chain employs TRBV6-4 and TRBJ2-3, with a weak D call TRBD2 (6 bases). The CDR3 runs 15 residues. Germline CDR1 reads MRHNA; CDR2 reads SNTAGT. Trimming stripped 2 bases from V and 0 bases from J, with 9 bases between. CDR3 coding DNA: TGTGCCAGCAGTGACCGGGCGGGGAGCACAGATACGCAGTATTTT. The encoded protein is CASSDRAGSTDTQYF.

The chain uses TRBV3-1 (or the pseudogene TRBV3-2) and TRBJ2-7, with 9 bases aligning to TRBD1. Losses at the gene ends were 3 bases for V and 6 bases for J; bases not matched to a gene: 9. Germline V lookup: CDR1 LGHDT, CDR2 YNNKEL (reference sequence). The CDR3 is made up of 15 amino acids. CDR3 protein: CASSHKGTGRIEQYF. The CDR3, as DNA: TGTGCCAGCAGCCATAAAGGGACAGGGCGAATCGAGCAGTACTTC.